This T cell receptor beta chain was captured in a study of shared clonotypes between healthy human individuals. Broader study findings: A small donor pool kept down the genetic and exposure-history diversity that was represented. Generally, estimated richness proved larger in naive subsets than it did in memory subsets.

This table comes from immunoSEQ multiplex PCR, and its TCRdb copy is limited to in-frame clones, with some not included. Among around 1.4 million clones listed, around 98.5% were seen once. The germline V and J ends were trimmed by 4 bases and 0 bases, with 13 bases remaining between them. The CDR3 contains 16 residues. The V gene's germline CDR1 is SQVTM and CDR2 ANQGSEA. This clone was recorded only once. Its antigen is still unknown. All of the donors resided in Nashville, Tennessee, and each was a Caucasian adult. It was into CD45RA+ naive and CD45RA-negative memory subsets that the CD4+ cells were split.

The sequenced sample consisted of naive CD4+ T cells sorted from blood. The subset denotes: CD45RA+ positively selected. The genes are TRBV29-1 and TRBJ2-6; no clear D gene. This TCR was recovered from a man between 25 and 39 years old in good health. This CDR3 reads CSVVAGLDSGANVLTF. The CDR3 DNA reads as TGCAGCGTTGTTGCAGGCCTAGACTCTGGGGCCAACGTCCTGACTTTC. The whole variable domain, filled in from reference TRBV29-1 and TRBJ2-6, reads SAVISQKPSRDICQRGTSLTIQCQVDSQVTMMFWYRQQPGQSLTLIATANQGSEATYESGFVIDKFPISRPNLTFSTLTVSNMSPEDSSIYLCSVVAGLDSGANVLTFGAGSRLTVL.